The rows below give T cell receptor beta chains drawn from one sample of a study of cytomegalovirus exposure and HLA in healthy donors. Method: immunoSEQ multiplex PCR; TCRdb's copy keeps in-frame clones and lacks some. The sample lists about 150,000 clones, about 80% occurring once. Sequenced: PBMCs. The receptors here all came from a male donor in good health and CMV-seronegative. Both conserved end residues are trimmed from each CDR3. The listing skips clone size in some rows; elsewhere it reads once, few, many or a size class.

V gene	J gene	clone size	CDR3 protein
TRBV6-6	TRBJ2-7	NA	ASSYEPGQGWEQY
TRBV11-2	TRBJ2-5	NA	ASSLAGTSGRALETQY
TRBV27	TRBJ2-7	NA	ASSLAPGLGWEQY
TRBV2	TRBJ2-1	NA	ASSGGQGVLNEQF
TRBV6-5	TRBJ1-1	NA	ASSYFGENTEAF
TRBV7-2	TRBJ2-1	NA	ASSSTGTQAYNEQF
TRBV5-1	TRBJ2-7	once	ASSLVLAGVASTYEQY
TRBV10-3	TRBJ1-1	NA	AISGNTEAF
TRBV7-9	TRBJ1-5	NA	ASSTGSSRGNQPQH
TRBV5-4	TRBJ1-1	NA	ASRSVGTGEAF
TRBV6-5	TRBJ1-5	NA	ASSYSGEGQPQH
TRBV7-9	TRBJ2-7	NA	ASSQQGWRDEQY
TRBV18	TRBJ2-3	NA	ASSPPALGTDTQY
TRBV25-1	TRBJ1-2	NA	ASSEVGQGYGYT
TRBV5-1	TRBJ2-3	NA	ASSFRDSRTDTQY
TRBV9	TRBJ1-2	NA	ASSALGGVYGYT
TRBV2	TRBJ2-7	once	ASSAQTGGPYEQY
TRBV7-2	TRBJ1-1	NA	ASTPQVNTEAF
TRBV14	TRBJ2-3	NA	ASSQDLPGGPPDTQY
TRBV9	TRBJ2-4	NA	ASSGASGSIGWDIQY